This paragraph covers one T cell receptor beta chain sequence. Its antigen remains unidentified. Per-base qualities were not stored, and no clone one base away is much larger. The V end gives up 4 bases and the J end 7 bases, leaving 9 bases in the junction not matched to a gene. From a lookup of the germline V gene, CDR1 and CDR2 are LGHNA and YNFKEQ. From the cysteine through the phenylalanine, the CDR3 covers 17 amino acids. The CDR3 DNA has 51 bases and is translated from base 1. Libraries were made using the immunoSEQ multiplex PCR assay. The authors processed their data as follows. To diagnose cytomegalovirus status from the catalog of TCR beta chain sequences, a statistical classification framework was built. The immuneACCESS repertoire file appears here via TCRdb, limited to in-frame rearrangements. These files lack a portion of the clones; in checked studies, under half of the deficit traces to unresolved V genes, and the cause of the others is not known. V, J and clone size derive from that table, while D and trimming were established from the DNA sequence. The sample profile shows some 150,000 clones; 88% of them were found once. In total, the top ten clones hold approximately 8.5% of the sample.

Separate from the roughly 700-subject first cohort, the validation cohort of roughly 110 subjects was the group to which the donors belonged. The sample originates from a study of cytomegalovirus exposure and HLA in healthy donors (dated by TCRdb to between 2016 and 2019). General notes on the study: The 650 to 750 repertoires of the first cohort and the roughly 110 validation repertoires were produced on the same platform, according to a later analysis. The aim of the study was to test whether cataloging public T cell receptors could identify signatures of past pathogen exposure. Besides the first cohort of some 670 subjects, a separate validation cohort made up of over 95 different subjects was used. High-throughput TCR immunosequencing, statistical association of individual TCRs with disease status, and machine learning were combined to predict cytomegalovirus infection status.

Broad study findings and their caveats: A few of the identified cytomegalovirus-associated TCR beta chains were confirmed in vitro to be specific for cytomegalovirus antigens. Most TCR sequences were observed very rarely across donors, whereas some public TCRs were present in many individuals. A later analysis found that TCRs clustered in the first cohort also tended to co-occur in the 120 validation repertoires, with just under 95% of cluster scores above 0. All 130 or so repertoires were used to score co-occurrence in the validation cohort in a later analysis, because that analysis had no HLA typing for the cohort. The authors suggested that the approach could potentially be generalized to other disease states and immunological phenotypes. Cytomegalovirus status was reported to be diagnosed by the classifier with high specificity and sensitivity in both the original and validation cohorts. The study gave a list of 150 to 200 TCR beta chains associated with cytomegalovirus.

Sequenced input: PBMCs. This chain is built from TRBV4-2 and TRBJ2-1; TRBD2 fits 14 bases in the junction. The clonotype originates from a woman aged 18-35 years in good health and CMV-seropositive. The DNA sequence is as follows: TGTGCCAGCAGCCCCCCCGGGACTAGCGGGAGAAGGAATGAGCAGTTCTTC. This codes for CASSPPGTSGRRNEQFF.